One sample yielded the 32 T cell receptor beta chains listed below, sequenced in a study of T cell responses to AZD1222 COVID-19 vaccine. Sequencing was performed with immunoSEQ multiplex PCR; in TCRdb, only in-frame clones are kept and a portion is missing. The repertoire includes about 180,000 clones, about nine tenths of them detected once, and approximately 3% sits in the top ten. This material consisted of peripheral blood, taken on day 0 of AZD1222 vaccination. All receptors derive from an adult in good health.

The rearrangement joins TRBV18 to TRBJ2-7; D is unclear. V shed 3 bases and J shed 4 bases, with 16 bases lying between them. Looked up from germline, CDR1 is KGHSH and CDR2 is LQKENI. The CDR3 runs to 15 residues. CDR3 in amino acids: CASSPGYEGSYEQYF. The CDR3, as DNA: TGTGCCAGCTCACCGGGGTATGAAGGCTCGTACGAGCAGTACTTC.

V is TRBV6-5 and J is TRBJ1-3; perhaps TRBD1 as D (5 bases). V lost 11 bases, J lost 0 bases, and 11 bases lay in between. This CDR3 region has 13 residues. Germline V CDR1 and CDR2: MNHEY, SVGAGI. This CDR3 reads CAGGEVSGNTIYF. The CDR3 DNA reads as TGTGCCGGAGGGGAGGTCTCTGGAAACACCATATATTTT.

This CDR3 reads CASSSGTFYEQYF. In nucleotides, the CDR3 is TGTGCCAGTTCATCCGGGACATTCTACGAGCAGTACTTC. The chain is built from TRBV19 and TRBJ2-7; perhaps TRBD1 as D (6 bases). CDR3 length equals 13 residues. The V and J ends lost 8 bases and 3 bases respectively, with 14 bases between them. The germline CDR1 and CDR2 sequences are LNHDA and SQIVND (reference sequence).

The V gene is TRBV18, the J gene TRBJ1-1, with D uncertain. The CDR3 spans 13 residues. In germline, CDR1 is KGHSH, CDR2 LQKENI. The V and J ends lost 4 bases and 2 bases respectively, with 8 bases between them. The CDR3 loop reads CASSLQDNTEAFF. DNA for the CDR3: TGTGCCAGCTCACTGCAGGATAACACTGAAGCTTTCTTT. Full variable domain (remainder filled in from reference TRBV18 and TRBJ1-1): NAGVMQNPRHLVRRRGQEARLRCSPMKGHSHVYWYRQLPEEGLKFMVYLQKENIIDESGMPKERFSAEFPKEGPSILRIQQVVRGDSAAYFCASSLQDNTEAFFGQGTRLTVV.

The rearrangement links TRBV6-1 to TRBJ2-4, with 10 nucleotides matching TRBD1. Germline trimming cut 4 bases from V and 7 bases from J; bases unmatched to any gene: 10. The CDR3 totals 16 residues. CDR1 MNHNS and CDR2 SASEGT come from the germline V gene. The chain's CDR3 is CASSAATGGAWNIQYF. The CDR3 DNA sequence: TGTGCCAGCAGTGCTGCGACAGGGGGCGCGTGGAACATTCAGTACTTC.

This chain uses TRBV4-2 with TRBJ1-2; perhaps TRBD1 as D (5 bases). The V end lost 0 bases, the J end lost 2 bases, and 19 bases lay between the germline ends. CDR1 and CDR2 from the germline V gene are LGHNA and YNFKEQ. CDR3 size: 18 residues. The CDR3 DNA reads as TGTGCCAGCAGCCAAGATGGAGCCGGGGGAGCCGGCAACTATGGCTACACCTTC. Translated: CASSQDGAGGAGNYGYTF.

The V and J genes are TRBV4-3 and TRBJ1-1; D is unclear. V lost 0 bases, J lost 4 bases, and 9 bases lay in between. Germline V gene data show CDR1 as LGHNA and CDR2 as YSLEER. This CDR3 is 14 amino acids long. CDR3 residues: CASSQDLAGTEAFF. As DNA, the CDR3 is TGCGCCAGCAGCCAAGATTTGGCGGGCACTGAAGCTTTCTTT.

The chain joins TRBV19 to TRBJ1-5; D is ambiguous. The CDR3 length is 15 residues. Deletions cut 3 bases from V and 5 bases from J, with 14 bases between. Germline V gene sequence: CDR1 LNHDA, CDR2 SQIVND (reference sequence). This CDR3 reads CASSIEGSQHQPQHF. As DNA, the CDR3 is TGTGCCAGTAGTATTGAAGGGAGCCAACATCAGCCCCAGCATTTT.

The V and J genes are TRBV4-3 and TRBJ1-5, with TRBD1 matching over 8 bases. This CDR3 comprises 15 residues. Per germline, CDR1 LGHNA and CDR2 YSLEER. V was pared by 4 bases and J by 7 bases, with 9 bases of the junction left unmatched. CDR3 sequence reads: CASSLETGVGQPQHF. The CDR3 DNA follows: TGCGCCAGCAGCCTCGAGACAGGGGTGGGGCAGCCCCAGCATTTT.

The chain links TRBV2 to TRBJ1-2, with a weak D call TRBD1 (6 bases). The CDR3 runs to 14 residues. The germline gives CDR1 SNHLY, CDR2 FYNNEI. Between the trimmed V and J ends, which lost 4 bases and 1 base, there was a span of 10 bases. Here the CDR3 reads CASSGRQVNYGYTF. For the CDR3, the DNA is TGTGCCAGCAGTGGCCGACAGGTTAACTATGGCTACACCTTC.

In nucleotides, the CDR3 is TGTGCCAGCAGAGCACTTGGACAGGGGATGATGAACGAGCAGTACTTC. Translated: CASRALGQGMMNEQYF. The genes are TRBV6-6 and TRBJ2-7, with 9 bases lining up with TRBD1. V lost 6 bases, J lost 5 bases, and 14 bases stayed unmatched. This CDR3 contains 16 residues. Looked up from germline, CDR1 is MNHNY and CDR2 is SVGAGI (reference sequence).

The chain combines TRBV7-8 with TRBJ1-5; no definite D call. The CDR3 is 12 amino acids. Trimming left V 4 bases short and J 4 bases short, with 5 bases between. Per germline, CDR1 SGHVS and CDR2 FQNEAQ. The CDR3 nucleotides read TGTGCCAGCAGCTCCGGAAATCAGCCCCAGCATTTT. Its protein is CASSSGNQPQHF.

CDR3 residues: CASSQEDRAFGEQYF. CDR3 in DNA: TGTGCCAGCAGCCAAGAAGACCGAGCGTTTGGCGAGCAGTACTTC. The chain joins TRBV3-1 (or the pseudogene TRBV3-2) to TRBJ2-7; D gene unclear. Germline CDR1 LGHDT, CDR2 YNNKEL (reference sequence). Trimming stripped 0 bases from V and 6 bases from J, with 15 bases between. This CDR3 has 15 residues.

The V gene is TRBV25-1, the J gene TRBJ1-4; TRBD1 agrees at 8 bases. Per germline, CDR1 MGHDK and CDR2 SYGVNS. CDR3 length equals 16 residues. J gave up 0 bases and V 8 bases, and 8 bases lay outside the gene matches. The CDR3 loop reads CASATGERSTNEKLFF. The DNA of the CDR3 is TGTGCCAGCGCGACAGGGGAGCGTTCAACTAATGAAAAACTGTTTTTT.

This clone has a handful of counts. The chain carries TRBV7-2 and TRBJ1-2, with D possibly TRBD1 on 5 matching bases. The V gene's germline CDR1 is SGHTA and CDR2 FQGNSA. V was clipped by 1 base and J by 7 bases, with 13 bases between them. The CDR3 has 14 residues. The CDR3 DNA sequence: TGTGCCAGCAGCTTAGAGGTGGGGCAAAGTGGCTACACCTTC. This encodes CASSLEVGQSGYTF.

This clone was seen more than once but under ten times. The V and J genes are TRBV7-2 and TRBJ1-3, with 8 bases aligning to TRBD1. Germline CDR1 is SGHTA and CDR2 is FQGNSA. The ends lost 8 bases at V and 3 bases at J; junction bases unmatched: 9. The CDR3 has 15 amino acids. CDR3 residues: CASGSSGGGGNTIYF. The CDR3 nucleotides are TGTGCCAGCGGAAGTTCAGGGGGCGGTGGAAACACCATATATTTT.

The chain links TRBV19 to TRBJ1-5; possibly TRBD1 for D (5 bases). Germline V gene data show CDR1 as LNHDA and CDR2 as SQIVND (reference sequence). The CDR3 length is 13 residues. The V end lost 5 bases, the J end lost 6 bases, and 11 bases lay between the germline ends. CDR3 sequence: CASSAQGGQPQHF. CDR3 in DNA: TGTGCCAGTAGTGCCCAGGGTGGTCAGCCCCAGCATTTT.

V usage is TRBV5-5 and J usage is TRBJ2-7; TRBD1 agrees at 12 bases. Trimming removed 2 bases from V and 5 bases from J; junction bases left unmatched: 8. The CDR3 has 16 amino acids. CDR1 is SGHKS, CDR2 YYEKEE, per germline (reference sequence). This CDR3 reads CASSFIPGTGGNEQYF. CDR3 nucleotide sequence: TGTGCCAGCAGCTTTATCCCCGGGACAGGGGGCAACGAGCAGTACTTC.

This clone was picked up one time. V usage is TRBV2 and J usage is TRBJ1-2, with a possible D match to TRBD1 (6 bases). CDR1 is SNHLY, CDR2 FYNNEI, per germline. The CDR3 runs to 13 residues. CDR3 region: CFISQGVRYGYTF. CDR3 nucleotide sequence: TGTTTTATATCACAGGGAGTCCGCTATGGCTACACCTTC. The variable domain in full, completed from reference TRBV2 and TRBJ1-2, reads EPEVTQTPSHQVTQMGQEVILRCVPISNHLYFYWYRQILGQKVEFLVSFYNNEISEKSEIFDDQFSVERPDGSNFTLKIRSTKLEDSAMYFCFISQGVRYGYTFGSGTRLTVV.

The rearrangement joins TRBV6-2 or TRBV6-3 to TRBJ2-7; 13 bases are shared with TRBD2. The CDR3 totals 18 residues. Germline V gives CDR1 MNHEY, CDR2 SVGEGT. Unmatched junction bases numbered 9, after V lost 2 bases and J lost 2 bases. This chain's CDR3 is CASSYDRTSGGLTYEQYF. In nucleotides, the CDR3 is TGTGCCAGCAGTTACGATCGGACTAGCGGGGGCCTAACCTACGAGCAGTACTTC.

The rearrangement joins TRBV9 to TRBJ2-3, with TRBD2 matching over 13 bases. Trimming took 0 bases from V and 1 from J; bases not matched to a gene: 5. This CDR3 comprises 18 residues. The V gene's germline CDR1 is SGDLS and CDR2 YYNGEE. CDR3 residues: CASSVDRTSGGRTDTQYF. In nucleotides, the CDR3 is TGTGCCAGCAGCGTAGATAGGACTAGCGGGGGCCGCACAGATACGCAGTATTTT.

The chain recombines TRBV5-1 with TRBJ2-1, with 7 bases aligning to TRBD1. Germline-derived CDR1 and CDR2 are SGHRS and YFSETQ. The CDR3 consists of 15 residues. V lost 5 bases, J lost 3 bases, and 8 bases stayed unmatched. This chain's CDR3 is CASRQTGSNYNEQFF. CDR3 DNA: TGCGCCAGCAGACAGACAGGGTCGAACTACAATGAGCAGTTCTTC.

DNA for the CDR3: TGTGCCAGCAGCGTGGACGGAACTCCCAATGGCTACACCTTC. Translated: CASSVDGTPNGYTF. The chain recombines TRBV25-1 with TRBJ1-2; no firm D call. CDR3 length equals 14 residues. V shed 6 bases and J shed 6 bases, with 17 bases lying between them. Germline V gives CDR1 MGHDK, CDR2 SYGVNS.

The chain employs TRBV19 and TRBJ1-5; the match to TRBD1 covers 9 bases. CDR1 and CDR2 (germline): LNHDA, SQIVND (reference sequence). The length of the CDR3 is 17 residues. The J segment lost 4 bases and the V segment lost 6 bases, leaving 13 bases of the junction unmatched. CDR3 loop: CASRPPLGQGANQPQHF. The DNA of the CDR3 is TGTGCCAGTAGGCCCCCTTTGGGACAGGGTGCTAATCAGCCCCAGCATTTT. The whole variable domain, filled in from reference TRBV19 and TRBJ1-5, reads DGGITQSPKYLFRKEGQNVTLSCEQNLNHDAMYWYRQDPGQGLRLIYYSQIVNDFQKGDIAEGYSVSREKKESFPLTVTSAQKNPTAFYLCASRPPLGQGANQPQHFGDGTRLSIL.

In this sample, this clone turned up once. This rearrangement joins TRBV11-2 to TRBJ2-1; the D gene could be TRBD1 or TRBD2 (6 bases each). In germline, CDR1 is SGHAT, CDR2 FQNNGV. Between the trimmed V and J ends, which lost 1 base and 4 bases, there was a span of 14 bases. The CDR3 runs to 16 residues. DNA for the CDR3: TGTGCCAGCAGCTTAGGAGGGGGGTCCGGATACAATGAGCAGTTCTTC. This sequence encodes CASSLGGGSGYNEQFF.

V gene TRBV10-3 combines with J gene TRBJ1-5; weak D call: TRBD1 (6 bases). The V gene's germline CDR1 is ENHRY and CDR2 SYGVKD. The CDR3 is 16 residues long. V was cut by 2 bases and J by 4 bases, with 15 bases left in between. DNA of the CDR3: TGTGCCATCAGTGAGGGCTGGGGACAAATTAATCAGCCCCAGCATTTT. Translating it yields CAISEGWGQINQPQHF.

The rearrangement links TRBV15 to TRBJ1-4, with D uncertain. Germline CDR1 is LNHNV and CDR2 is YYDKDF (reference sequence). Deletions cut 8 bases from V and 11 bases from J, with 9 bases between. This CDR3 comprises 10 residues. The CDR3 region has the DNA TGTGCCACCGATGAAGAGAAACTGTTTTTT. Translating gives CATDEEKLFF.

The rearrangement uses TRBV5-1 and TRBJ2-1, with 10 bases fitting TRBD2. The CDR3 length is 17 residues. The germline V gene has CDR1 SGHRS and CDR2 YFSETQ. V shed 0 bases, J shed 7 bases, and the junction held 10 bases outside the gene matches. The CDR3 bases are TGCGCCAGCAGCTTGGCCAGTGCTAGCGGGGGTTGGAATGAGCAGTTCTTC. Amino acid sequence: CASSLASASGGWNEQFF.

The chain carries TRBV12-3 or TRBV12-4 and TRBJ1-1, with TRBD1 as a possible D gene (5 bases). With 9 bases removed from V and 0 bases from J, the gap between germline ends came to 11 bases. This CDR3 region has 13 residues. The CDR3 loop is CASKQQVNTEAFF. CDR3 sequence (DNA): TGTGCCAGTAAGCAACAGGTGAACACTGAAGCTTTCTTT.

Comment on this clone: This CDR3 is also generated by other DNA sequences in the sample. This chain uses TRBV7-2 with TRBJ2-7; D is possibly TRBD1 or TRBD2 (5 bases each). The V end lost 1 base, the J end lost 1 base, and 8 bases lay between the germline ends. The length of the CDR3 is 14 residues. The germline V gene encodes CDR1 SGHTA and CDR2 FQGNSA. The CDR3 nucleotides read TGTGCCAGCAGCTTAGGAGGGGTGTCCTACGAGCAGTACTTC. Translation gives CASSLGGVSYEQYF.

The CDR3 loop is CASSPSMPSQNYGYTF. The CDR3 DNA sequence: TGTGCCAGCAGCCCCTCCATGCCCTCTCAGAACTATGGCTACACCTTC. This chain links TRBV9 with TRBJ1-2; unclear D gene. Germline CDR1 SGDLS, CDR2 YYNGEE. The CDR3 has 16 amino acids. V lost 4 bases to trimming and J lost 2 bases, with 18 bases between them. Filled out from reference TRBV9 and TRBJ1-2, the complete variable domain reads DSGVTQTPKHLITATGQRVTLRCSPRSGDLSVYWYQQSLDQGLQFLIQYYNGEERAKGNILERFSAQQFPDLHSELNLSSLELGDSALYFCASSPSMPSQNYGYTFGSGTRLTVV.

Written as DNA, the CDR3 is TGCGCCAGCAGCCTAGGCATTTCAGCGGGGGCCAACAATGAGCAGTTCTTC. As protein: CASSLGISAGANNEQFF. This chain uses TRBV4-3 with TRBJ2-1, with 8 bases lining up with TRBD2. Germline assignment: CDR1 LGHNA and CDR2 YSLEER. The CDR3 is 17 amino acids. V was pared by 4 bases and J by 5 bases, with 13 bases of the junction left unmatched.